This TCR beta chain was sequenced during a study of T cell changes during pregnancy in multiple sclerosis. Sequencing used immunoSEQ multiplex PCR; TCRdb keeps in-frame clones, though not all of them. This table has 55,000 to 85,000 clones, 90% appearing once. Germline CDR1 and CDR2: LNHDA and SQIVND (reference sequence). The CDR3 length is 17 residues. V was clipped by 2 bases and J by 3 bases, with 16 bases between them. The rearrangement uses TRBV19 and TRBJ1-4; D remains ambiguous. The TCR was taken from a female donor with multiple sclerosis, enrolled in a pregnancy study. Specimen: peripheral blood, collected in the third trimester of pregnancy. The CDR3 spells CASSIWAHPQPNEKLFF. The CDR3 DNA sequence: TGTGCCAGTAGTATATGGGCCCACCCCCAACCTAATGAAAAACTGTTTTTT.